This entry lists 19 T cell receptor beta chains sequenced from one sample in a study of blood T cell repertoires in COVID-19. The protocol was immunoSEQ multiplex PCR, while the TCRdb copy is restricted to in-frame clones and leaves out a portion. The table lists 65,000 to 95,000 clones, about 68% of them singletons. Sequenced input: peripheral blood. The receptors were sampled from a man aged 50 to 59 with active or convalescent COVID-19.

The rearrangement uses TRBV27 and TRBJ1-1; 8 bases are shared with TRBD1. Germline CDR1 reads MNHEY; CDR2 reads SMNVEV (reference sequence). The CDR3 totals 15 residues. The V segment lost 2 bases and the J segment 1 base; nucleotides outside the gene matches: 3. The chain's CDR3 is CASSLQGARNTEAFF. The CDR3 region has the DNA TGTGCCAGCAGTTTACAGGGGGCCAGGAACACTGAAGCTTTCTTT.

The chain joins TRBV30 to TRBJ2-6; D remains ambiguous. From germline, CDR1 is GTSNPN and CDR2 SVGIG (reference sequence). V gave up 5 bases and J gave up 5 bases, with 22 bases separating them. This CDR3 has 17 amino acids. For the CDR3, the DNA is TGTGCCTGGCAGGTACGGCGTTATAACAGTCGGGCCAACGTCCTGACTTTC. Translated, it gives CAWQVRRYNSRANVLTF.

This chain links TRBV10-3 with TRBJ1-1, with TRBD1 as a possible D gene (5 bases). The CDR3 runs 12 residues. Between the trimmed V and J ends, which lost 4 bases and 5 bases, there was a span of 8 bases. Germline-derived CDR1 and CDR2 are ENHRY and SYGVKD. In DNA, the CDR3 is TGTGCCATCAGTGGGGGCGTGACTGAAGCTTTCTTT. It translates to CAISGGVTEAFF.

The chain is built from TRBV6-1 and TRBJ2-1, with 12 bases matching TRBD2. V dropped 2 bases and J dropped 8; count of bases not matched to a gene: 7. Germline loops: CDR1 MNHNS, CDR2 SASEGT. CDR3 size: 16 residues. In DNA, the CDR3 is TGTGCCAGCAGTGAACTCCTAGCGGGGGGGCCGTATGAGCAGTTCTTC. Protein sequence: CASSELLAGGPYEQFF.

This sequence joins TRBV5-1 and TRBJ1-3; 7 bases line up with TRBD1. This CDR3 contains 15 residues. V trimming: 3 bases; J trimming: 8 bases; junction bases outside the gene matches: 11. The germline gives CDR1 SGHRS, CDR2 YFSETQ. CDR3 in amino acids: CASSSTGDSPDTIYF. In DNA, the CDR3 is TGCGCCAGCAGCTCTACAGGGGATTCTCCGGACACCATATATTTT.

The gene calls are TRBV7-9 and TRBJ2-1, with D unclear. Trimming shortened V by 5 bases and J by 10 bases, and 21 bases separated the two germline ends. The CDR3 extends over 15 amino acids. Germline lookup yields CDR1 SEHNR and CDR2 FQNEAQ (reference sequence). CDR3 residues: CASSPDTTTAREQFF. For the CDR3, the DNA is TGTGCCAGCAGCCCTGACACAACCACGGCTCGGGAGCAGTTCTTC.

At least ten counts were recorded for this clone. This chain uses TRBV25-1 with TRBJ1-1, with 8 positions matching TRBD1. The CDR3 extends over 14 amino acids. Germline trimming cut 5 bases from V and 5 bases from J; bases unmatched to any gene: 7. Germline CDR1 reads MGHDK; CDR2 reads SYGVNS. The CDR3 nucleotides read TGTGCCAGCAGTACTCCGGACAGGGTGACTGAAGCTTTCTTT. This sequence encodes CASSTPDRVTEAFF. Full variable domain (missing parts from reference TRBV25-1 and TRBJ1-1): EADIYQTPRYLVIGTGKKITLECSQTMGHDKMYWYQQDPGMELHLIHYSYGVNSTEKGDLSSESTVSRIRTEHFPLTLESARPSHTSQYLCASSTPDRVTEAFFGQGTRLTVV.

V is TRBV7-9 and J is TRBJ2-3, with 7 bases fitting TRBD2. The J segment lost 5 bases and the V segment lost 2 bases, leaving 4 bases of the junction unmatched. The CDR3 length is 14 residues. Germline V lookup: CDR1 SEHNR, CDR2 FQNEAQ (reference sequence). The CDR3 loop reads CASSLSGAIDTQYF. CDR3 nucleotide sequence: TGTGCCAGCAGCTTAAGCGGGGCTATAGATACGCAGTATTTT.

The chain is built from TRBV2 and TRBJ2-7; 9 nucleotides line up with TRBD1. The junction had 5 bases not matched to a gene; V was cut back by 5 bases and J by 3 bases. The CDR3 totals 14 residues. The germline V gene has CDR1 SNHLY and CDR2 FYNNEI. CDR3 sequence (DNA): TGTGCCAGCAGTCCGACAGGGGGTGTCTACGAGCAGTACTTC. Translated: CASSPTGGVYEQYF.

The chain couples TRBV7-2 to TRBJ2-5; perhaps TRBD1 as D (6 bases). The germline V gene encodes CDR1 SGHTA and CDR2 FQGNSA. The CDR3 is made up of 13 amino acids. The V end was cut by 6 bases, the J end by 5 bases, with 13 bases between. In DNA, the CDR3 is TGTGCCAGCAGGACTGGGGGCGGTGAGACCCAGTACTTC. Translating it yields CASRTGGGETQYF. The full variable domain, its missing parts supplied by reference TRBV7-2 and TRBJ2-5, is GAGVSQSPSNKVTEKGKDVELRCDPISGHTALYWYRQSLGQGLEFLIYFQGNSAPDKSGLPSDRFSAERTGGSVSTLTIQRTQQEDSAVYLCASRTGGGETQYFGPGTRLLVL.

The chain couples TRBV11-2 to TRBJ2-7; perhaps TRBD2 as D (6 bases). Per germline, CDR1 SGHAT and CDR2 FQNNGV. This CDR3 spans 14 amino acids. The germline V and J ends were trimmed by 8 bases and 0 bases, with 14 bases remaining between them. Written as DNA, the CDR3 is TGTGCCAGCCGCCGGGGGTTGAGCTCCTACGAGCAGTACTTC. Protein sequence: CASRRGLSSYEQYF.

The gene calls are TRBV14 and TRBJ1-6; unclear D gene. The V end was cut by 3 bases, the J end by 2 bases, with 5 bases between. The V gene's germline CDR1 is SGHDN and CDR2 FVKESK. The CDR3 is 14 residues long. DNA for the CDR3: TGTGCCAGCAGCCACAGTGCCTATAATTCACCCCTCCACTTT. Translating it yields CASSHSAYNSPLHF.

This clone was detected only a few times. The chain joins TRBV6-5 to TRBJ2-7; no definite D call. This CDR3 has 11 residues. Trimming left V 6 bases short and J 0 bases short, with 3 bases between. The germline gives CDR1 MNHEY, CDR2 SVGAGI. The CDR3 nucleotides read TGTGCCAGCAGACACTCCTACGAGCAGTACTTC. This sequence encodes CASRHSYEQYF.

The chain carries TRBV12-3 or TRBV12-4 and TRBJ1-3; D gene unclear. V lost 6 bases to trimming and J lost 8 bases, with 8 bases between them. The CDR3 is 11 residues long. In DNA form, the CDR3 reads TGTGCCAGCAGGGGAGGTGACACCATATATTTT. Its translation is CASRGGDTIYF.

V gene TRBV7-6 combines with J gene TRBJ2-2, with 8 bases lining up with TRBD2. CDR3 length equals 15 residues. Germline V CDR1 and CDR2: SGHVS, FNYEAQ. V was pared by 5 bases and J by 4 bases, with 6 bases of the junction left unmatched. The CDR3 here is CASSPRGAVTGELFF. CDR3 DNA: TGTGCCAGCAGCCCGCGGGGGGCCGTCACCGGGGAGCTGTTTTTT.

This chain connects TRBV7-5 to TRBJ2-5; TRBD1, the table's D call, lacks a check against the DNA. TRBV7-5 constitutes a pseudogene. CDR3 length: 13 amino acids. The CDR3 coding sequence is TGTGCCAGAAGCGACAGGGGAAGAGAGACCCAGTACTTC. It translates to CARSDRGRETQYF.

The chain couples TRBV24-1 to TRBJ1-1; D ambiguous. V gave up 3 bases and J gave up 4 bases, with 14 bases separating them. Germline CDR1 and CDR2: KGHDR and SFDVKD. CDR3 size: 15 residues. CDR3 protein: CATSDNEGGGTEAFF. CDR3 coding DNA: TGTGCCACCAGTGATAATGAGGGTGGCGGCACTGAAGCTTTCTTT.

CDR3 loop: CASSLQGAGEKLFF. The CDR3 DNA reads TGTGCCAGCAGCTTACAGGGGGCTGGTGAAAAACTGTTTTTT. The chain joins TRBV7-2 to TRBJ1-4, with 8 bases identical to TRBD1. The trim removed 2 bases at V and 7 bases at J, leaving 3 bases unmatched. Per the germline V gene, CDR1 is SGHTA and CDR2 is FQGNSA. The CDR3 is made up of 14 amino acids.

This chain links TRBV9 with TRBJ2-7; weak D call: TRBD1 (5 bases). CDR1 is SGDLS and CDR2 is YYNGEE in the germline V gene. V was shortened by 4 bases and J by 5 bases, with 10 bases between the two germline ends. This CDR3 has 12 residues. This chain's CDR3 is CASSPAGNEQYF. In DNA, the CDR3 is TGTGCCAGCAGCCCCGCAGGGAACGAGCAGTACTTC.